These 27 T cell receptor beta chains were all obtained from the same sample, sequenced in a study of blood T cell repertoires in COVID-19. Some clones are missing from TCRdb's copy, which holds only in-frame ones; the method was immunoSEQ multiplex PCR. The sample lists approximately 200,000 clones; roughly three quarters were seen once. The material sequenced was peripheral blood. The receptor source for this set is a woman aged 80 or older with COVID-19, enrolled during active disease.

About this clone: The same CDR3 also results from other DNA sequences found in this sample. The chain is built from TRBV4-1 and TRBJ2-7; 8 bases are shared with TRBD1. The germline V gene encodes CDR1 MGHRA and CDR2 YSYEKL. This CDR3 is 15 amino acids long. Germline trimming cut 4 bases from V and 0 bases from J; bases unmatched to any gene: 5. The CDR3 DNA sequence: TGCGCCAGCAGCCCAGGGACAGGCGTCTCCTACGAGCAGTACTTC. It codes for CASSPGTGVSYEQYF.

Judged by abundance, this clone is medium-sized (0.01 to 0.1%). This same CDR3 is encoded by further DNA sequences in the sample. This chain connects TRBV5-6 to TRBJ1-1; D possibly corresponds to TRBD1 (5 bases). The CDR3 totals 12 residues. Between the trimmed V and J ends, which lost 0 bases and 11 bases, there was a span of 11 bases. CDR1 and CDR2 from the germline V gene are SGHDT and YYEEEE. The CDR3 DNA follows: TGTGCCAGCAGCTTGGGTAGGGGAGGCGCTTTCTTT. Its translation: CASSLGRGGAFF. Full variable domain (outside the CDR3, taken from reference TRBV5-6 and TRBJ1-1): DAGVTQSPTHLIKTRGQQVTLRCSPKSGHDTVSWYQQALGQGPQFIFQYYEEEERQRGNFPDRFSGHQFPNYSSELNVNALLLGDSALYLCASSLGRGGAFFGQGTRLTVV.

The rearrangement links TRBV28 to TRBJ1-2, with D perhaps TRBD1 (5 bases). CDR3 size: 20 residues. Deletions cut 2 bases from V and 8 bases from J, with 33 bases between. Germline assignment: CDR1 MDHEN and CDR2 SYDVKM. CDR3 DNA sequence: TGTGCCAGCAGTTTACCCCTCGGTTTGGGGGGGGACCAACTTAGGGGAGGCTACACCTTC. Translation: CASSLPLGLGGDQLRGGYTF.

V and J are TRBV5-6 and TRBJ2-1; D might be TRBD1 (6 bases). The germline V gene has CDR1 SGHDT and CDR2 YYEEEE. The length of the CDR3 is 12 residues. The germline V and J ends were trimmed by 3 bases and 10 bases, with 11 bases remaining between them. In nucleotides, the CDR3 is TGTGCCAGCAGCTGGGGGCCCGGGGAGCAGTTCTTC. Amino acids: CASSWGPGEQFF.

A few counts support this clone. The chain joins TRBV28 to TRBJ1-2; TRBD1 matches 11 bases. This CDR3 has 13 amino acids. J gave up 7 bases and V 9 bases, and 7 bases lay outside the gene matches. The germline V gene has CDR1 MDHEN and CDR2 SYDVKM. The DNA for the CDR3 is TGTGCCAGTGGACAGGGGGCCCCGGGTGGCTACACCTTC. Its translation: CASGQGAPGGYTF.

The count of this clone is one. V gene TRBV11-2 combines with J gene TRBJ2-7; the D is unclear. Trimming stripped 0 bases from V and 3 bases from J, with 9 bases between. The CDR3 runs 14 residues. Germline-derived CDR1 and CDR2 are SGHAT and FQNNGV. Written as DNA, the CDR3 is TGTGCCAGCAGCTTAGATATAGCCGTCTACGAGCAGTACTTC. Its translation is CASSLDIAVYEQYF.

The gene calls are TRBV4-1 and TRBJ2-1, with 7 nucleotides matching TRBD2. The V segment lost 4 bases and the J segment 6 bases; nucleotides outside the gene matches: 9. CDR1 is MGHRA and CDR2 is YSYEKL in the germline V gene. This CDR3 is built from 15 residues. CDR3 DNA sequence: TGCGCCAGCAGCCCCCCGGGACTAAGGGTCAATGAGCAGTTCTTC. Its translation: CASSPPGLRVNEQFF.

The chain employs TRBV19 and TRBJ2-5; 7 nucleotides match TRBD1. V was pared by 4 bases and J by 5 bases, with 7 bases of the junction left unmatched. The length of the CDR3 is 14 residues. Germline V gives CDR1 LNHDA, CDR2 SQIVND (reference sequence). The CDR3 DNA is TGTGCCAGTAGTACCACAGGGGTTTGGGAGACCCAGTACTTC. Translated, it gives CASSTTGVWETQYF. The whole variable domain, filled in from reference TRBV19 and TRBJ2-5, reads DGGITQSPKYLFRKEGQNVTLSCEQNLNHDAMYWYRQDPGQGLRLIYYSQIVNDFQKGDIAEGYSVSREKKESFPLTVTSAQKNPTAFYLCASSTTGVWETQYFGPGTRLLVL.

V usage is TRBV2 and J usage is TRBJ2-7; possible D gene TRBD2, 5 bases. The V and J ends lost 10 bases and 2 bases respectively, with 15 bases between them. Germline V CDR1 and CDR2: SNHLY, FYNNEI. CDR3 length: 13 residues. CDR3 sequence reads: CATRRGETYEQYF. CDR3 nucleotides: TGTGCCACGAGGCGTGGGGAGACCTACGAGCAGTACTTC.

The genes are TRBV11-3 and TRBJ2-2, with 12 bases that match TRBD2. With V trimmed by 5 bases and J by 4 bases, 8 bases remained unmatched. This CDR3 has 17 amino acids. CDR1 is SGHNT, CDR2 YENEEA, per germline. The CDR3 here is CASSPWTSGVLTGELFF. The CDR3 DNA follows: TGTGCCAGCAGCCCATGGACTAGCGGGGTCCTCACCGGGGAGCTGTTTTTT.

DNA for the CDR3: TGTGCCATCACCCAGGGGGCTGACACCGGGGAGCTGTTTTTT. The encoded protein is CAITQGADTGELFF. This rearrangement joins TRBV10-3 to TRBJ2-2; 8 bases fit TRBD1. This CDR3 is built from 14 residues. Per the germline V gene, CDR1 is ENHRY and CDR2 is SYGVKD. Trimming cost V 7 bases and J 3 bases; bases outside gene matches: 4.

This clone was counted once. The rearrangement joins TRBV20-1 to TRBJ2-7; D remains unclear. V shed 4 bases and J shed 3 bases, with 7 bases lying between them. Germline CDR1 and CDR2: DFQATT and SNEGSKA (reference sequence). The CDR3 consists of 11 residues. Here the CDR3 DNA reads TGCAGTGCTAAACGGTTCTACGAGCAGTACTTC. This encodes CSAKRFYEQYF.

The V gene is TRBV27, the J gene TRBJ2-7, with D possibly being TRBD1 (6 bases). This CDR3 spans 13 amino acids. V shed 5 bases and J shed 2 bases, with 10 bases lying between them. CDR1 is MNHEY and CDR2 is SMNVEV in the germline V gene (reference sequence). The CDR3 reads CASSPGQTYEQYF. The CDR3 DNA sequence: TGTGCCAGCAGTCCAGGACAGACCTACGAGCAGTACTTC.

The chain is built from TRBV7-6 and TRBJ2-2; weak D call: TRBD1 (5 bases). This CDR3 comprises 15 residues. V was trimmed by 6 bases and J by 3 bases, leaving 14 bases between them. Germline CDR1 and CDR2: SGHVS and FNYEAQ. The CDR3 DNA reads as TGTGCCAGCAGAGGGGAAGCTGCTTACACCGGGGAGCTGTTTTTT. Amino acid sequence: CASRGEAAYTGELFF.

As to this clone: This CDR3 is also generated by other DNA sequences in the sample. The chain combines TRBV18 with TRBJ2-5; a weak D match, TRBD1 (5 bases). From germline, CDR1 is KGHSH and CDR2 LQKENI. The CDR3 runs 12 residues. V lost 2 bases and J lost 4, with 5 bases in between. CDR3 nucleotide sequence: TGTGCCAGCTCACCAGGGGCAGAGACCCAGTACTTC. Residues: CASSPGAETQYF.

A note on this clone: A junction boundary mismatches the germline segment, possibly from a read error. J is TRBJ2-3 and V is TRBV28, with D perhaps TRBD1 (6 bases). Germline assignment: CDR1 MDHEN and CDR2 SYDVKM. This CDR3 contains 17 residues. This CDR3 is CASSLCTPGHASGTRYF. The CDR3, as DNA: TGTGCCAGCAGTTTATGCACCCCGGGACATGCATCCGGGACGCGGTATTTT.

The genes are TRBV11-2 and TRBJ1-2; D gene unclear. Germline V CDR1 and CDR2: SGHAT, FQNNGV. The V gene lost 5 bases and the J gene lost 4 bases, with 11 bases spanning the gap. The CDR3 contains 13 residues. The CDR3 DNA sequence: TGTGCCAGCAGCGAGACCGGCGGCTATGGCTACACCTTC. Its protein product is CASSETGGYGYTF.

The chain employs TRBV6-1 and TRBJ1-3; D not certain. Trimming left V 3 bases short and J 0 bases short, with 21 bases between. Germline V gives CDR1 MNHNS, CDR2 SASEGT. This CDR3 spans 19 amino acids. The CDR3 sequence: CASSEEFHLDRPSGNTIYF. Here the CDR3 DNA reads TGTGCCAGCAGTGAGGAGTTCCATCTAGACCGACCCTCTGGAAACACCATATATTTT.

The J gene is TRBJ2-5, the V gene TRBV5-1, with 7 bases lining up with TRBD1. CDR1 and CDR2 from the germline V gene are SGHRS and YFSETQ. CDR3 size: 15 residues. V shed 3 bases, J shed 5 bases, and the junction held 10 bases outside the gene matches. The CDR3 reads CASSSPTGARETQYF. As DNA, the CDR3 is TGCGCCAGCAGCTCTCCCACAGGGGCGAGGGAGACCCAGTACTTC.

V gene TRBV28 combines with J gene TRBJ2-2, with D possibly TRBD1 on 6 matching bases. Germline V gene sequence: CDR1 MDHEN, CDR2 SYDVKM. This CDR3 region has 14 residues. Trimming removed 7 bases from V and 5 bases from J, with 14 bases in between. This chain's CDR3 is CASTRQEETGELFF. CDR3 DNA: TGTGCCAGCACTCGACAGGAGGAGACCGGGGAGCTGTTTTTT.

This rearrangement joins TRBV5-8 to TRBJ1-3; TRBD1 might be the D (6 bases). V lost 0 bases to trimming and J lost 5 bases, with 12 bases between them. Germline V lookup: CDR1 SGHTS, CDR2 YDEGEE. This CDR3 is 15 amino acids long. DNA of the CDR3: TGTGCCAGCAGCTTGGATTTGGGGGCAAGAAACACCATATATTTT. The encoded protein is CASSLDLGARNTIYF.

The chain recombines TRBV25-1 with TRBJ2-1, with 7 bases matching TRBD2. V lost 4 bases and J lost 8; bases outside the gene matches: 8. The CDR3 contains 14 residues. Germline values: CDR1 MGHDK, CDR2 SYGVNS. DNA of the CDR3: TGTGCCAGCAGTGCGGGAGGCGGTTGGGATGAGCAGTTCTTC. It codes for CASSAGGGWDEQFF.

J is TRBJ1-6 and V is TRBV30; TRBD1 matches at 9 bases. The V and J ends lost 1 base and 14 bases, in that order; junction bases with no gene match: 6. Germline V gene sequence: CDR1 GTSNPN, CDR2 SVGIG (reference sequence). The CDR3 runs 13 residues. CDR3: CAWSGGTGLALHF. CDR3 DNA: TGTGCCTGGAGTGGGGGGACAGGGTTGGCCCTCCACTTT.

The V gene is TRBV7-9, the J gene TRBJ2-3, with 11 bases aligning to TRBD2. This CDR3 region has 15 residues. Germline CDR1 reads SEHNR; CDR2 reads FQNEAQ (reference sequence). Trimming at V came to 7 bases and at J to 2 bases, leaving 5 bases not matched to a gene. CDR3 in amino acids: CASNVAGGYTDTQYF. CDR3 nucleotides: TGTGCCAGCAACGTAGCGGGAGGGTACACAGATACGCAGTATTTT.

The chain links TRBV7-8 to TRBJ2-2; D is unresolved. Germline CDR1 is SGHVS and CDR2 is FQNEAQ. Trimming removed 1 base at V and 3 bases at J, with 9 bases between. The CDR3 loop spans 15 amino acids. CDR3 residues: CASSLVVADTGELFF. CDR3 bases: TGTGCCAGCAGCTTAGTAGTGGCGGACACCGGGGAGCTGTTTTTT.

The sample holds one count of this clone. The rearrangement joins TRBV9 to TRBJ2-4; 8 bases line up with TRBD2. From germline, CDR1 is SGDLS and CDR2 YYNGEE. V was clipped by 4 bases and J by 3 bases; unmatched bases: 3. The CDR3 is 14 amino acids. CDR3 sequence: CASSPGTSKNIQYF. Written as DNA, the CDR3 is TGTGCCAGCAGCCCCGGGACTAGCAAAAACATTCAGTACTTC.

This chain connects TRBV6-5 to TRBJ1-1; D call uncertain. The germline CDR1 and CDR2 sequences are MNHEY and SVGAGI. This CDR3 has 12 residues. V was clipped by 4 bases and J by 4 bases, with 7 bases between them. CDR3 loop: CASSSHPTEAFF. CDR3 in DNA: TGTGCCAGCAGTTCCCATCCCACTGAAGCTTTCTTT.